A single sample gave rise to the 13 T cell receptor beta chains below, sequenced in a study of identifying expanded T cells in peripheral blood. Some clones are missing from TCRdb's copy, which holds only in-frame ones; the method was immunoSEQ multiplex PCR. The sample yields around 85,000 clones, 89% seen once. Sequenced material: blood. The source of these receptors is a person aged 18 to 75 in good health.

Of note for this clone: The sample contains more than one DNA sequence encoding this CDR3. The chain combines TRBV4-3 with TRBJ2-3; 7 bases align to TRBD2. Germline assignment: CDR1 LGHNA and CDR2 YSLEER. V gave up 1 base and J gave up 3 bases; unmatched junction bases: 1. This CDR3 has 14 amino acids. In DNA form, the CDR3 reads TGCGCCAGCAGCCAAGGGGGGGGAACAGATACGCAGTATTTT. Amino acids: CASSQGGGTDTQYF.

The J gene is TRBJ2-7, the V gene TRBV5-7; TRBD1 matches at 8 bases. TRBV5-7 is filed as an ORF, its function uncertain. The V gene end was trimmed by 4 bases and the J gene end by 0 bases; junction bases not matched to a gene: 9. This CDR3 region has 16 residues. CDR3 protein: CASSSHRGKLSYEQYF. The CDR3 bases are TGTGCCAGCAGCAGCCACAGGGGGAAACTCTCCTACGAGCAGTACTTC.

The CDR3 loop is CASSFVPLQGAGEAFF. The CDR3 coding sequence is TGTGCCAGCAGCTTCGTCCCCTTACAGGGGGCTGGTGAAGCTTTCTTT. This chain links TRBV7-2 with TRBJ1-1, with 9 bases identical to TRBD1. This CDR3 has 16 residues. The germline V gene encodes CDR1 SGHTA and CDR2 FQGNSA. V was clipped by 3 bases and J by 7 bases; unmatched bases: 12. The full variable domain, its missing parts supplied by reference TRBV7-2 and TRBJ1-1, is GAGVSQSPSNKVTEKGKDVELRCDPISGHTALYWYRQSLGQGLEFLIYFQGNSAPDKSGLPSDRFSAERTGGSVSTLTIQRTQQEDSAVYLCASSFVPLQGAGEAFFGQGTRLTVV.

CDR3 region: CASSPLGAGGLDTQYF. The CDR3 nucleotides read TGTGCCAGCAGCCCCCTGGGAGCGGGAGGGTTAGATACGCAGTATTTT. The chain joins TRBV11-2 to TRBJ2-3; 10 bases map to TRBD2. Trimming removed 5 bases from V and 5 bases from J; junction bases left unmatched: 10. The V gene's germline CDR1 is SGHAT and CDR2 FQNNGV. The CDR3 is 16 amino acids. The whole variable domain, remainder taken from reference TRBV11-2 and TRBJ2-3, is EAGVAQSPRYKIIEKRQSVAFWCNPISGHATLYWYQQILGQGPKLLIQFQNNGVVDDSQLPKDRFSAERLKGVDSTLKIQPAKLEDSAVYLCASSPLGAGGLDTQYFGPGTRLTVL.

V is TRBV30 and J is TRBJ2-3; no reliable D call. CDR3 length: 15 residues. Deletions cut 0 bases from V and 1 base from J, with 11 bases between. Germline V gene data show CDR1 as GTSNPN and CDR2 as SVGIG (reference sequence). The CDR3 spells CAWSVRPQGTDTQYF. The CDR3 nucleotides are TGTGCCTGGAGTGTAAGACCGCAGGGCACAGATACGCAGTATTTT.

This chain uses TRBV29-1 with TRBJ2-5; TRBD1 matches 7 bases. This CDR3 region has 12 residues. CDR1 is SQVTM and CDR2 is ANQGSEA in the germline V gene. Trimming cost V 3 bases and J 5 bases; bases outside gene matches: 3. The CDR3 spells CSVDAGGETQYF. The CDR3 DNA reads as TGCAGCGTTGACGCAGGGGGTGAGACCCAGTACTTC.

This chain connects TRBV18 to TRBJ2-2; 8 bases are shared with TRBD1. CDR1 KGHSH and CDR2 LQKENI come from the germline V gene. The trim removed 10 bases at V and 10 bases at J, leaving 20 bases unmatched. This CDR3 has 16 residues. The CDR3 nucleotides read TGTGCCACCGACCCCTCCCCGGACAGGGTATCCGAGGAGCTGTTTTTT. Translating gives CATDPSPDRVSEELFF.

The rearrangement joins TRBV4-3 to TRBJ2-3, with 10 bases identical to TRBD2. After removal of 0 bases from V and 5 bases from J, the junction contained 8 bases not matched to a gene. Per germline, CDR1 LGHNA and CDR2 YSLEER. The CDR3 consists of 17 residues. The CDR3 reads CASSQERAGTSVDTQYF. DNA of the CDR3: TGCGCCAGCAGCCAAGAAAGGGCCGGGACTAGCGTAGATACGCAGTATTTT.

The V and J genes are TRBV6-9 and TRBJ1-6, with 7 bases aligning to TRBD1. With V trimmed by 5 bases and J by 10 bases, 11 bases remained unmatched. The germline V gene encodes CDR1 MNHGY and CDR2 SVAAGI. The CDR3 contains 15 residues. The CDR3 here is CASSDTTGSGSPLHF. CDR3 sequence (DNA): TGTGCCAGCAGTGATACGACAGGGTCGGGCTCACCCCTCCACTTT.

The chain has TRBV10-2 and TRBJ2-7, with a tentative D call TRBD2 (6 bases). This CDR3 region has 14 residues. Germline V gene data show CDR1 as WSHSY and CDR2 as SAAADI. The germline V and J ends were trimmed by 7 bases and 3 bases, with 16 bases remaining between them. The CDR3 here is CASNSVGAGYEQYF. For the CDR3, the DNA is TGCGCCAGCAACTCGGTGGGAGCGGGCTACGAGCAGTACTTC.

For this clone: Different DNA sequences within this sample yield the same CDR3. The chain joins TRBV18 to TRBJ2-3; tentative D call: TRBD1 (5 bases). CDR3 length: 12 amino acids. CDR1 is KGHSH, CDR2 LQKENI, per germline. Trimming cost V 6 bases and J 5 bases, with 9 bases left between them. The CDR3 loop reads CASSPREDTQYF. CDR3 DNA sequence: TGTGCCAGCTCCCCCAGGGAAGATACGCAGTATTTT.

The chain combines TRBV19 with TRBJ2-5; possibly TRBD1 or TRBD2 for D (6 bases each). Germline V gene sequence: CDR1 LNHDA, CDR2 SQIVND (reference sequence). The CDR3 extends over 15 amino acids. V lost 6 bases to trimming and J lost 0 bases, with 14 bases between them. CDR3 region: CASSSRGAYQETQYF. CDR3 coding DNA: TGTGCCAGTAGCTCTAGGGGGGCGTACCAAGAGACCCAGTACTTC.

This rearrangement joins TRBV7-8 to TRBJ1-2; 8 bases fit TRBD1. This CDR3 comprises 15 residues. With V trimmed by 2 bases and J by 6 bases, 8 bases remained unmatched. From germline, CDR1 is SGHVS and CDR2 FQNEAQ. The CDR3 spells CASSLLTGQVDGYTF. As DNA, the CDR3 is TGTGCCAGCAGCTTACTCACGGGACAGGTGGATGGCTACACCTTC.